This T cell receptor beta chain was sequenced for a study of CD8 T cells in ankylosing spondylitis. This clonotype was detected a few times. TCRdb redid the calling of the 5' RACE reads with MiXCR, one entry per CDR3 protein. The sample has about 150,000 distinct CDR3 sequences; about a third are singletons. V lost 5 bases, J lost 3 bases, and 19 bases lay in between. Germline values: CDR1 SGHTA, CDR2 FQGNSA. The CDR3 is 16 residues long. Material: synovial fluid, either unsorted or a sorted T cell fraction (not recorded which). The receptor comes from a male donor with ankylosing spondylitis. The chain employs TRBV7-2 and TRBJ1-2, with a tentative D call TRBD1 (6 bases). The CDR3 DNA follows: TGTGCCAGCAGCCCACCCCCCCCCGGGACACACTATGGCTACACCTTC. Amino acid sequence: CASSPPPPGTHYGYTF.